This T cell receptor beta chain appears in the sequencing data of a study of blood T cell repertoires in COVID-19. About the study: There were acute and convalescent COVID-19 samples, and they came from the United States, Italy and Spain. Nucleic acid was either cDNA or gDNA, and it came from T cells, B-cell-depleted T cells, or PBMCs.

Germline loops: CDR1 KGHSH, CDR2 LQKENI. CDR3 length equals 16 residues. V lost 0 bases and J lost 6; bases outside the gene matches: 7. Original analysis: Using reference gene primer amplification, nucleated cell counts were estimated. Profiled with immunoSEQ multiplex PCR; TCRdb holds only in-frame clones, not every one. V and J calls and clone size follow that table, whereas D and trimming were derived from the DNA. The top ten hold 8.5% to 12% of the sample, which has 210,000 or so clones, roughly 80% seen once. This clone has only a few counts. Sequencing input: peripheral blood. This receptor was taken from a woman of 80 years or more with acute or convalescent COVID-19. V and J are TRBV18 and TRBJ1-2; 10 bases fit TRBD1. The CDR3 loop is CASSPPLRDRGDGYTF. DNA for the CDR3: TGTGCCAGCTCACCACCGCTCCGGGACAGGGGAGATGGCTACACCTTC.